A selection of T cell receptor beta chains follows, all from one sample in a study of shared clonotypes between healthy human individuals. Some clones are missing from TCRdb's copy, which holds only in-frame ones; the method was immunoSEQ multiplex PCR. The sample has more than 2,000,000 clones; more than 85% are singletons. The specimen sequenced was naive CD4+ T cells from PBMCs. Receptors were obtained from a man between 18 and 35 years old in good health. Some clones in this sample may be carry-over from other donors' samples. The CDR3 runs from the conserved cysteine through the conserved F or W. Size is omitted from some rows. Given values are once, few, many or a class for expanded clones.

j_gene: TRBJ2-7; v_gene: TRBV5-1; abundance: .; CDR3aa: CASSPPGAAGGYEQYF
j_gene: TRBJ2-1; v_gene: TRBV2; abundance: .; CDR3aa: CASSARNEQFF
j_gene: TRBJ2-7; v_gene: TRBV28; abundance: .; CDR3aa: CASMRRVRTASEQYF
j_gene: TRBJ1-5; v_gene: TRBV27; abundance: once; CDR3aa: CASSLQGSSNQPQHF
j_gene: TRBJ1-5; v_gene: TRBV6-1; abundance: .; CDR3aa: CATRGTGPQHF
j_gene: TRBJ1-5; v_gene: TRBV5-8; abundance: .; CDR3aa: CASSYRGLGNQPQHF
j_gene: TRBJ2-6; v_gene: TRBV7-9; abundance: .; CDR3aa: CASSRTWRGAPGANVLTF
j_gene: TRBJ1-4; v_gene: TRBV5-1; abundance: .; CDR3aa: CASSLVGVDEKLFF
j_gene: TRBJ2-2; v_gene: TRBV2; abundance: .; CDR3aa: CASGWDRSTGELFF
j_gene: TRBJ2-2; v_gene: TRBV7-2; abundance: .; CDR3aa: CASSSGLAGFNTGELFF
j_gene: TRBJ1-2; v_gene: TRBV6-5; abundance: .; CDR3aa: CASSPRADYYGYTF
j_gene: TRBJ1-2; v_gene: TRBV7-6; abundance: once; CDR3aa: CASSPMTGPAVYVSGYTF
j_gene: TRBJ1-2; v_gene: TRBV18; abundance: .; CDR3aa: CASSGRIYYGYTF
j_gene: TRBJ1-4; v_gene: TRBV5-4; abundance: .; CDR3aa: CASSPAGGTNEKLFF
j_gene: TRBJ1-5; v_gene: TRBV7-2; abundance: .; CDR3aa: CASSLTRDQPQHF
j_gene: TRBJ2-5; v_gene: TRBV30; abundance: .; CDR3aa: CARGEGYQETQYF
j_gene: TRBJ2-4; v_gene: TRBV2; abundance: .; CDR3aa: CASSGYLGPAKNIQYF
j_gene: TRBJ2-7; v_gene: TRBV6-6; abundance: .; CDR3aa: CASSYSIFSPTYEQYF
j_gene: TRBJ2-3; v_gene: TRBV29-1; abundance: .; CDR3aa: CSVEEGPDTQYF
j_gene: TRBJ2-7; v_gene: TRBV15; abundance: .; CDR3aa: CATSRDDGTYEQYF
j_gene: TRBJ2-7; v_gene: TRBV19; abundance: .; CDR3aa: CASKVTGPTYEQYF
j_gene: TRBJ2-3; v_gene: TRBV13; abundance: .; CDR3aa: CASSSLARGTSTDTQYF
j_gene: TRBJ2-1; v_gene: TRBV5-1; abundance: .; CDR3aa: CASSLDPSGIHNEQFF
j_gene: TRBJ2-3; v_gene: TRBV18; abundance: .; CDR3aa: CASSHLTSSDTQYF
j_gene: TRBJ2-3; v_gene: TRBV9; abundance: .; CDR3aa: CASSVSRDRGTDTQYF
j_gene: TRBJ2-1; v_gene: TRBV28; abundance: .; CDR3aa: CASSSTGTGAGQFF
j_gene: TRBJ2-3; v_gene: TRBV4-1; abundance: .; CDR3aa: CASSQVQTGTDTQYF
j_gene: TRBJ1-5; v_gene: TRBV4-3; abundance: .; CDR3aa: CASSQGRYQPQHF
j_gene: TRBJ2-7; v_gene: TRBV5-1; abundance: .; CDR3aa: CASSPSAGRGSYEQYF
j_gene: TRBJ2-1; v_gene: TRBV7-9; abundance: .; CDR3aa: CASSLGLGGSSYNEQFF
j_gene: TRBJ1-2; v_gene: TRBV7-2; abundance: .; CDR3aa: CASSLMGGAFYGYTF
j_gene: TRBJ2-7; v_gene: TRBV5-1; abundance: .; CDR3aa: CASSLARAPSFEQYF
j_gene: TRBJ1-2; v_gene: TRBV6-1; abundance: .; CDR3aa: CASSEGGGRHYGYTF
j_gene: TRBJ2-7; v_gene: TRBV7-9; abundance: .; CDR3aa: CASSLSANEQYF
j_gene: TRBJ1-5; v_gene: TRBV19; abundance: .; CDR3aa: CASSKGRVNYSNQPQHF
j_gene: TRBJ2-4; v_gene: TRBV2; abundance: few; CDR3aa: CASSGVAKNIQYF
j_gene: TRBJ2-5; v_gene: TRBV6-1; abundance: .; CDR3aa: CASTNRGQETQYF
j_gene: TRBJ2-1; v_gene: TRBV5-1; abundance: .; CDR3aa: CASSLGLAGSSYNEQFF
j_gene: TRBJ2-5; v_gene: TRBV5-1; abundance: .; CDR3aa: CASKRTPQETQYF
j_gene: TRBJ2-1; v_gene: TRBV11-2; abundance: .; CDR3aa: CASSPAGGAYNEQFF
j_gene: TRBJ2-7; v_gene: TRBV29-1; abundance: .; CDR3aa: CSGGNHEQYF
j_gene: TRBJ2-1; v_gene: TRBV5-4; abundance: .; CDR3aa: CASSLSTSALDEQFF
j_gene: TRBJ2-2; v_gene: TRBV18; abundance: .; CDR3aa: CASSPVRGPGNTGELFF
j_gene: TRBJ2-7; v_gene: TRBV18; abundance: .; CDR3aa: CASSTGAGGDEQYF
j_gene: TRBJ2-1; v_gene: TRBV6-1; abundance: .; CDR3aa: CASSFSGSSYNEQFF
j_gene: TRBJ1-5; v_gene: TRBV29-1; abundance: .; CDR3aa: CSVGVESNQPQHF
j_gene: TRBJ2-7; v_gene: TRBV28; abundance: once; CDR3aa: CASSSPFSNRDYEQYF
j_gene: TRBJ1-3; v_gene: TRBV6-5; abundance: .; CDR3aa: CASAPDSGNTIYF
j_gene: TRBJ2-3; v_gene: TRBV4-1; abundance: .; CDR3aa: CASSQDVQGADTQYF
j_gene: TRBJ2-1; v_gene: TRBV7-9; abundance: .; CDR3aa: CASSPRTSYNEQFF
j_gene: TRBJ1-5; v_gene: TRBV18; abundance: .; CDR3aa: CASSPGQGLGQPQHF
j_gene: TRBJ2-4; v_gene: TRBV10-2; abundance: .; CDR3aa: CASSELRQGWSIQYF
j_gene: TRBJ1-3; v_gene: TRBV7-9; abundance: .; CDR3aa: CASSPSRGGNTIYF
j_gene: TRBJ1-2; v_gene: TRBV6-1; abundance: few; CDR3aa: CASSEAQGRNYGYTF
j_gene: TRBJ2-5; v_gene: TRBV2; abundance: .; CDR3aa: CASSETTLRETQYF
j_gene: TRBJ1-2; v_gene: TRBV6-6; abundance: .; CDR3aa: CANSDSTGLSYGYTF
j_gene: TRBJ2-2; v_gene: TRBV19; abundance: .; CDR3aa: CASSISGELFF